This T cell receptor (beta chain) was sequenced in a study of blood T cell repertoires in COVID-19. Across the whole study: Acute-phase and convalescent COVID-19 samples originated in the United States, Italy and Spain.

Seattle cases were enrolled at active infection and followed longitudinally. The CDR3 sequence is 19 residues long. V trimming: 2 bases; J trimming: 1 base; junction bases outside the gene matches: 12. Germline CDR1 MNHEY, CDR2 SVGEGT. Per the original methods: Amplification of reference gene primers provided the estimated nucleated cell counts. Sequencing was performed with immunoSEQ multiplex PCR; in TCRdb, only in-frame clones are kept and a portion is missing. The D gene and trimming were derived from the DNA, and the V and J assignments and clone size from that table. The sample has hundreds of thousands of clones; nearly 85% are singletons. This clone was observed a handful of times.

Input material: peripheral blood. This chain uses TRBV6-2 or TRBV6-3 with TRBJ2-2, with 8 bases lining up with TRBD1. The clonotype was recovered from a woman aged 30 to 39 with COVID-19, enrolled during active disease. This CDR3 reads CASSYPPDRAAGNTGELFF. Here the CDR3 DNA reads TGTGCCAGCAGTTACCCTCCGGACAGGGCCGCGGGGAACACCGGGGAGCTGTTTTTT.